The entry below describes one TCR beta chain. The germline V gene encodes CDR1 SGHRS and CDR2 YFSETQ. This CDR3 region has 13 residues. The V end lost 4 bases, the J end lost 5 bases, and 9 bases lay between the germline ends. This entry is derived from a study of blood T cell repertoires in COVID-19. Overall study context: There were acute and convalescent COVID-19 samples, and they came from the United States, Italy and Spain. T cells, B-cell-depleted T cells, or PBMCs supplied cDNA or gDNA.

The table came from immunoSEQ multiplex PCR; TCRdb's copy has only in-frame clones and leaves some out. The top ten hold 6.2% of the sample, which has 40,000 to 50,000 clones, about 89% seen once. The chain recombines TRBV5-1 with TRBJ2-2; D is perhaps TRBD2 (6 bases). The source material was peripheral blood. This TCR was recovered from a human donor in a cohort sampled during active COVID-19. CDR3 nucleotides: TGCGCCAGCAGCCCGGAGGGGACCGGGGAGCTGTTTTTT. It translates to CASSPEGTGELFF.